This T cell receptor (beta chain) was recorded in a study of cytomegalovirus exposure and HLA in healthy donors. Study-level background: Among fewer than 500 genotyped donors, around 80% fell in the Caucasian-associated ancestry cluster.

A multiplex PCR was run with 60 Vbeta primers and 13 Jbeta primers. Clones were read by immunoSEQ multiplex PCR, and TCRdb kept only the in-frame ones, dropping some. The top ten clones hold about a tenth of a sample with 160,000 or so clones, more than 65% of them seen once. The trim removed 1 base at V and 8 bases at J, leaving 6 bases unmatched. The CDR3 runs to 16 residues. In germline, CDR1 is SGHVS, CDR2 FNYEAQ. Sequencing input: PBMCs. The TCR comes from a young man in good health and CMV-seropositive. The V and J genes are TRBV7-6 and TRBJ2-1, with 12 bases aligning to TRBD1. The CDR3: CASSLEGTGGLDEQFF. Here the CDR3 DNA reads TGTGCCAGCAGCTTAGAAGGGACAGGGGGCTTGGATGAGCAGTTCTTC. The full variable domain, rest sourced from reference TRBV7-6 and TRBJ2-1, is GAGVSQSPRYKVTKRGQDVALRCDPISGHVSLYWYRQALGQGPEFLTYFNYEAQQDKSGLPNDRFSAERPEGSISTLTIQRTEQRDSAMYRCASSLEGTGGLDEQFFGPGTRLTVL.